What follows is one T cell receptor beta chain and its context. Its cognate antigen is unknown. The data derive from a study of graft-versus-host responses after intestinal transplantation. Overall study context: Induction using anti-thymocyte globulin, followed by tacrolimus and steroids for two to four years, was given to all recipients.

Profiled with immunoSEQ multiplex PCR; TCRdb holds only in-frame clones, not every one. The table shows tens of thousands of clones, with around 83% occurring only once. Whole-study results and caveats: Some GvH clones were seen earlier in gut or blood, suggesting intestinal origin. Early after transplant, HvG clones declined as circulating GvH clones peaked.

The CDR3 has 16 amino acids. This receptor was obtained from a human donor who received an intestinal transplant. The sample was unstimulated CD8+ T cells sorted from spleen or lymph node cells, taken before intestinal transplant. The chain carries TRBV21-1 and TRBJ2-7; the D call in the table, TRBD1, was not verified against the DNA. TRBV21-1 is described as a pseudogene. The CDR3 here is CASSKGIGTGNYEQYF. The CDR3 DNA reads as TGTGCCAGCAGCAAAGGGATCGGGACAGGAAACTACGAGCAGTACTTC.